This TCR beta chain was observed in a study of blood T cell repertoires in COVID-19. On the study more broadly: Researchers got acute and convalescent COVID-19 samples from the United States, Italy and Spain. T cells, B-cell-depleted T cells, or PBMCs provided the cDNA or gDNA that served as material.

Original data processing: From reference gene primer amplification, estimates of nucleated cell counts were derived. Assay: immunoSEQ multiplex PCR; the TCRdb copy retains only in-frame clones and omits some. D and trimming come from the DNA, and the V and J calls and clone size come from that table. The sample lists roughly 340,000 clones; roughly 89% were seen once. V dropped 3 bases and J dropped 3; count of bases not matched to a gene: 6. This CDR3 comprises 18 residues. Germline lookup yields CDR1 SGHNT and CDR2 YYREEE (reference sequence). The chain recombines TRBV5-4 with TRBJ2-1; 16 bases are a match to TRBD2. The sequence came from a woman under 30 who had recovered from COVID-19. The sequencing input was peripheral blood. CDR3 region: CASSSGLAGGLGYNEQFF. The CDR3 nucleotides read TGTGCCAGCAGCTCGGGACTAGCGGGAGGGCTCGGCTACAATGAGCAGTTCTTC.